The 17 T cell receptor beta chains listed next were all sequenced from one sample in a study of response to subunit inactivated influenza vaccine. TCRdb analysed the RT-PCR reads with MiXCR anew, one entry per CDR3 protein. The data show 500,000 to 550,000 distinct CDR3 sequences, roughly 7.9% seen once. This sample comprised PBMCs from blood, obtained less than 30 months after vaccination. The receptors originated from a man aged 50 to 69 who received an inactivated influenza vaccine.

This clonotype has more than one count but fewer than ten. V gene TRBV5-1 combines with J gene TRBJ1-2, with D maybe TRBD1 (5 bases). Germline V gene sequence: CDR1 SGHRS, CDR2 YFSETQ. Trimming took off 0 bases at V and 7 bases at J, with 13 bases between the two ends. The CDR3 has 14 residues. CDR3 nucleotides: TGCGCCAGCAGCTTGGCCGGGCCCCAGGGTGGCTACACCTTC. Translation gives CASSLAGPQGGYTF.

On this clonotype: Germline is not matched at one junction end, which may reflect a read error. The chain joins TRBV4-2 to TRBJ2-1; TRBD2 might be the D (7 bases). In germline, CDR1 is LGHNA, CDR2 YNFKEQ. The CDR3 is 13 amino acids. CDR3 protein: CASSQSMGGAGSF. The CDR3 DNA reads TGTGCCAGCAGCCAAAGCATGGGGGGGGCCGGTTCCTTC.

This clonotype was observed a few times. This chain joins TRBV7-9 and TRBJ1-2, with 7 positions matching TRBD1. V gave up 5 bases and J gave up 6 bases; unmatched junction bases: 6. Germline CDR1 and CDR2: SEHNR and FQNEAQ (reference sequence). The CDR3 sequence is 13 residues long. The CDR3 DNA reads TGTGCCAGCAGCCCCCAGGGGGTCCATGGCTACACCTTC. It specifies CASSPQGVHGYTF.

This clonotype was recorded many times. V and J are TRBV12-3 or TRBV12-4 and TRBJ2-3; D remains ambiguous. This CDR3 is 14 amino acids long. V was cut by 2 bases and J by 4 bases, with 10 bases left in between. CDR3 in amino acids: CASSLYDLADTQYF. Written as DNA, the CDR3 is TGTGCCAGCAGTTTATATGACTTGGCAGATACGCAGTATTTT.

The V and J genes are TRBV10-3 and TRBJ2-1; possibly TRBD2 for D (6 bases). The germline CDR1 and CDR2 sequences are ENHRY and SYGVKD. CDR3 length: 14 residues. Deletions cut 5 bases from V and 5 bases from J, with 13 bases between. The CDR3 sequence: CAISKGLLDNEQFF. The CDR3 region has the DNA TGTGCCATCAGTAAGGGACTCCTAGACAATGAGCAGTTCTTC.

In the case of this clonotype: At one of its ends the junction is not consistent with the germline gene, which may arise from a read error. The CDR3 nucleotides are TGCAGCGTTGAGGACGAGCAGCACTTC. Protein: CSVEDEQHF. The rearrangement joins TRBV29-1 to TRBJ2-7; D is ambiguous. Germline-derived CDR1 and CDR2 are SQVTM and ANQGSEA. The CDR3 is 9 amino acids.

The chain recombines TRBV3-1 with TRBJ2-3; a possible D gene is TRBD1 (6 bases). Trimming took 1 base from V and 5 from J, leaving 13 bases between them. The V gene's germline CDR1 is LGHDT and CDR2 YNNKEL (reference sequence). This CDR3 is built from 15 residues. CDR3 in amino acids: CASSQGTTRGDTQYF. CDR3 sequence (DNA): TGTGCCAGCAGCCAAGGGACAACCAGGGGAGATACGCAGTATTTT.

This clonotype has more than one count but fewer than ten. CDR3 residues: CASSLVAGPMTHEQYF. The CDR3, as DNA: TGTGCCAGCAGCTTAGTCGCGGGACCGATGACCCACGAGCAGTACTTC. The V call is TRBV7-9, the J call TRBJ2-7; D is possibly TRBD2 (6 bases). In germline, CDR1 is SEHNR, CDR2 FQNEAQ (reference sequence). The CDR3 runs 16 residues. The V end was cut by 1 base, the J end by 5 bases, with 18 bases between.

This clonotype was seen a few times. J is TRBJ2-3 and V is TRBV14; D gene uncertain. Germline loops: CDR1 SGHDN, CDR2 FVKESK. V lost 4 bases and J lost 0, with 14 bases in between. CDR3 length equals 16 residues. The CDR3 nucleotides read TGTGCCAGCAGCCCATCACCGGTACCTAGCACAGATACGCAGTATTTT. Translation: CASSPSPVPSTDTQYF. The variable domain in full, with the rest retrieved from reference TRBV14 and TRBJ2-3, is EAGVTQFPSHSVIEKGQTVTLRCDPISGHDNLYWYRRVMGKEIKFLLHFVKESKQDESGMPNNRFLAERTGGTYSTLKVQPAELEDSGVYFCASSPSPVPSTDTQYFGPGTRLTVL.

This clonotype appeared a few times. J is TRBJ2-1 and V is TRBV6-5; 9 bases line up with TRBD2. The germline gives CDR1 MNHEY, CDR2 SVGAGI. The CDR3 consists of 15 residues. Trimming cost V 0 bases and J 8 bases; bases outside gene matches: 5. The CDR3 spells CASSYSGLARHEQFF. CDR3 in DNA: TGTGCCAGCAGTTACTCGGGACTAGCTAGGCATGAGCAGTTCTTC.

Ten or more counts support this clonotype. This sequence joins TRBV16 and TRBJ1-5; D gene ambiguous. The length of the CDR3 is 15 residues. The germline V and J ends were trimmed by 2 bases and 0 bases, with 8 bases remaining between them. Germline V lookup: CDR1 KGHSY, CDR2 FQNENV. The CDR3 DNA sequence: TGTGCCAGCAGCCAAGGGAAAATTAGCAATCAGCCCCAGCATTTT. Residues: CASSQGKISNQPQHF.

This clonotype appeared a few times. DNA for the CDR3: TGCGCCAGCAGCTTGGTGGCAGGGTATGTGGCCGAAGAGCAGTACTTC. This gives the protein CASSLVAGYVAEEQYF. This chain links TRBV5-1 with TRBJ2-7, with D possibly matching TRBD1 (5 bases). The CDR3 sequence is 16 residues long. Germline V gene lookup returns CDR1 SGHRS and CDR2 YFSETQ. Trimming shortened V by 0 bases and J by 7 bases, and 20 bases separated the two germline ends.

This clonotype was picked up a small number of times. This chain's CDR3 is CASSQAGQGGYEQYF. CDR3 in DNA: TGCGCCAGCAGCCAAGCTGGGCAGGGGGGCTACGAGCAGTACTTC. The chain has TRBV4-3 and TRBJ2-7, with D possibly TRBD1 on 7 matching bases. The CDR3 contains 15 residues. V was shortened by 1 base and J by 3 bases, with 13 bases between the two germline ends. CDR1 is LGHNA, CDR2 YSLEER, per germline.

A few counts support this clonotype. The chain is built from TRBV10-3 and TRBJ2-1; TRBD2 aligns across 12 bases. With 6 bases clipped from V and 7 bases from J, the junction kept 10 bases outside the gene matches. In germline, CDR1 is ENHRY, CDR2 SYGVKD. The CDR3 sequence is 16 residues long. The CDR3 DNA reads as TGTGCCATCAGCCGGGCTAGCGGGAGGGTTGGAAATGAGCAGTTCTTC. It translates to CAISRASGRVGNEQFF.

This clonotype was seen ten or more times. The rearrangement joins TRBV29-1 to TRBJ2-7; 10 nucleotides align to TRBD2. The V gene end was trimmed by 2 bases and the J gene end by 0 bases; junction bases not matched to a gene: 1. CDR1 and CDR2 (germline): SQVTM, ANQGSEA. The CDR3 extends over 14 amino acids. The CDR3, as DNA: TGCAGCGTTGAACTAGCGGGAGTCTCCTACGAGCAGTACTTC. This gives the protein CSVELAGVSYEQYF.

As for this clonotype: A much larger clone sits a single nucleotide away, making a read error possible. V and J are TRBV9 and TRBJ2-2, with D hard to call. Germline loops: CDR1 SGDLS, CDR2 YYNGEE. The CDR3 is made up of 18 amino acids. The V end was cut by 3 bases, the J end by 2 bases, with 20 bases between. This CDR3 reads CASSGGPGQWANTGELFF. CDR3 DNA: TGTGCCAGCAGCGGAGGCCCTGGGCAGTGGGCAAACACCGGGGAGCTGTTTTTT. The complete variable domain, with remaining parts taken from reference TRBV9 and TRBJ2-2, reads DSGVTQTPKHLITATGQRVTLRCSPRSGDLSVYWYQQSLDQGLQFLIQYYNGEERAKGNILERFSAQQFPDLHSELNLSSLELGDSALYFCASSGGPGQWANTGELFFGEGSRLTVL.

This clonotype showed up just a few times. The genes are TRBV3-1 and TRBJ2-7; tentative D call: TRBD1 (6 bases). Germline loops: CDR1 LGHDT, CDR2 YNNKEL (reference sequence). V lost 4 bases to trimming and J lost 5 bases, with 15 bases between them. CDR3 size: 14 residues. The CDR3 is CASSLQGFSNEQYF. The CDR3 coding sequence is TGTGCCAGCAGCCTACAGGGTTTTAGCAACGAGCAGTACTTC.